The present entry profiles one T cell receptor (beta chain) with its context. Study processing details: Reference gene primer amplification gave estimated nucleated cell counts. This table comes from immunoSEQ multiplex PCR, and its TCRdb copy is limited to in-frame clones, with some not included. That table supplies the V and J calls and clone size; D and trimming were determined from the DNA. Of more than 200,000 clones listed, roughly 83% are singletons. These data belong to a study of blood T cell repertoires in COVID-19. The overall study: The samples span acute and convalescent COVID-19 from the United States, Italy and Spain. PBMCs, B-cell-depleted T cells, or T cells were the source of the cDNA or gDNA that made up the material.

The sample taken for sequencing was peripheral blood. The TCR sequence derives from a man in his forties with acute or convalescent COVID-19.

The CDR3 reads CASSPGSGIGTDTQYF. CDR3 sequence (DNA): TGTGCCAGCAGCCCAGGGAGCGGGATCGGCACAGATACGCAGTATTTT. The J gene is TRBJ2-3, the V gene TRBV4-2, with 7 bases aligning to TRBD2. Germline V lookup: CDR1 LGHNA, CDR2 YNFKEQ. Losses at the gene ends were 4 bases for V and 1 base for J; bases not matched to a gene: 8. This CDR3 comprises 16 residues.